The 26 T cell receptor beta chains presented below share a single source sample, sequenced in a study of OX40 agonist ivuxolimab in advanced cancers. The assay was immunoSEQ multiplex PCR, and TCRdb's table has in-frame clones only and misses some. The sample lists more than 65,000 clones, approximately 94% occurring once. The sequenced sample was CD4+ or CD8+ T cells sorted from blood, obtained in a trial of the OX40 agonist ivuxolimab. Receptors were obtained from an adult with an advanced solid tumor such as melanoma, head and neck, liver or kidney cancer.

V gene TRBV4-1 combines with J gene TRBJ1-1; maybe TRBD1 (5 bases). This CDR3 region has 12 residues. V shed 6 bases and J shed 6 bases, with 11 bases lying between them. CDR1 and CDR2 from the germline V gene are MGHRA and YSYEKL. DNA for the CDR3: TGCGCCAGCAGTTCCGCAGGGCCTGAAGCTTTCTTT. This translates into CASSSAGPEAFF.

The chain combines TRBV6-5 with TRBJ2-7; D is perhaps TRBD2 (5 bases). With 8 bases removed from V and 5 bases from J, the gap between germline ends came to 16 bases. The CDR3 loop spans 13 amino acids. Germline V gene data show CDR1 as MNHEY and CDR2 as SVGAGI. The CDR3, as DNA: TGTGCCAGCCACAACCCGGGGTTTCACGAGCAGTACTTC. The encoded protein is CASHNPGFHEQYF.

The chain carries TRBV11-2 and TRBJ2-7; maybe TRBD1 (5 bases). With 4 bases removed from V and 0 bases from J, the gap between germline ends came to 19 bases. Germline-derived CDR1 and CDR2 are SGHAT and FQNNGV. This CDR3 spans 17 amino acids. The CDR3 loop reads CASSSIGHLSFSYEQYF. CDR3 coding DNA: TGTGCCAGCAGCTCCATAGGACACTTGAGCTTCTCCTACGAGCAGTACTTC.

The rearrangement joins TRBV4-3 to TRBJ1-1; unclear D gene. Trimming stripped 0 bases from V and 3 bases from J, with 8 bases between. CDR1 is LGHNA, CDR2 YSLEER, per germline. CDR3 length: 14 amino acids. The CDR3 sequence is CASSQDKMDTEAFF. DNA for the CDR3: TGCGCCAGCAGCCAAGACAAAATGGACACTGAAGCTTTCTTT.

The chain recombines TRBV28 with TRBJ1-6, with D unresolved. CDR3 length equals 18 residues. Per the germline V gene, CDR1 is MDHEN and CDR2 is SYDVKM. V was cut by 4 bases and J by 6 bases, with 22 bases left in between. CDR3 region: CASSSDFLRRLGNSPLHF. DNA for the CDR3: TGTGCCAGCAGTTCCGACTTCCTCCGCCGTTTGGGTAATTCACCCCTCCACTTT.

V is TRBV4-1 and J is TRBJ2-7, with 9 positions matching TRBD1. The CDR3 is 16 residues long. Germline V gives CDR1 MGHRA, CDR2 YSYEKL. The V gene end was trimmed by 1 base and the J gene end by 4 bases; junction bases not matched to a gene: 8. The CDR3 is CASSQGPGTGPYEQYF. CDR3 in DNA: TGCGCCAGCAGCCAAGGGCCCGGGACAGGGCCTTACGAGCAGTACTTC.

The chain uses TRBV27 and TRBJ1-1, with D maybe TRBD1 (6 bases). The length of the CDR3 is 15 residues. The ends were cut back, 10 bases at V and 4 bases at J, with 22 bases in the middle. Germline V CDR1 and CDR2: MNHEY, SMNVEV (reference sequence). The DNA for the CDR3 is TGTGCCACCACAAAGCTTGACAGGATCCGCACTGAAGCTTTCTTT. Protein product: CATTKLDRIRTEAFF.

This rearrangement joins TRBV4-3 to TRBJ1-4; no reliable D call. Germline-derived CDR1 and CDR2 are LGHNA and YSLEER. The CDR3 spans 15 residues. Between the trimmed V and J ends, which lost 3 bases and 5 bases, there was a span of 13 bases. This CDR3 reads CASSHEILQNEKLFF. The CDR3 bases are TGCGCCAGCAGCCACGAAATACTCCAGAATGAAAAACTGTTTTTT.

The rearrangement joins TRBV6-5 to TRBJ1-1; no definite D call. V lost 0 bases and J 1 base, leaving 3 bases between the germline ends. This CDR3 spans 13 amino acids. CDR1 and CDR2 from the germline V gene are MNHEY and SVGAGI. The CDR3 bases are TGTGCCAGCAGTTACTCCGAGAACACTGAAGCTTTCTTT. Translated, it gives CASSYSENTEAFF.

The rearrangement uses TRBV6-5 and TRBJ2-5, with 10 bases aligning to TRBD1. V lost 7 bases, J lost 5 bases, and 10 bases stayed unmatched. The CDR3 contains 15 residues. Germline loops: CDR1 MNHEY, CDR2 SVGAGI. CDR3 bases: TGTGCCAGCAAAACCGGGACAGGGGCAGGGGAGACCCAGTACTTC. It encodes CASKTGTGAGETQYF.

The chain couples TRBV5-1 to TRBJ2-7; TRBD1 matches at 10 bases. The CDR3 totals 14 residues. After removal of 3 bases from V and 2 bases from J, the junction contained 2 bases not matched to a gene. In germline, CDR1 is SGHRS, CDR2 YFSETQ. CDR3 sequence (DNA): TGCGCCAGCAGCTACGGACAGGGGGCCTACGAGCAGTACTTC. Protein product: CASSYGQGAYEQYF.

The J gene is TRBJ2-5, the V gene TRBV7-9, with 8 bases identical to TRBD1. This CDR3 contains 15 residues. The V and J ends lost 7 bases and 1 base, in that order; junction bases with no gene match: 8. Germline V gene data show CDR1 as SEHNR and CDR2 as FQNEAQ (reference sequence). In nucleotides, the CDR3 is TGTGCCAGCACCCCTGGGGACAGGAGCCAAGAGACCCAGTACTTC. Protein: CASTPGDRSQETQYF.

This sequence joins TRBV12-2 and TRBJ2-5; the tabulated D call, TRBD2, remains unverified against the DNA. TRBV12-2 is termed a pseudogene. CDR3 size: 20 residues. CDR3 DNA sequence: TGTGCAAGTCGCTTAGACCCGGGACTAGCGGGAGAGGGTGTTGGAGAGACCCAGTACTTC. Its protein product is CASRLDPGLAGEGVGETQYF.

This sequence joins TRBV28 and TRBJ2-7, with D possibly matching TRBD2 (6 bases). In germline, CDR1 is MDHEN, CDR2 SYDVKM. Trimming pared 4 bases from V and 0 bases from J, leaving 10 bases between. The CDR3 extends over 14 amino acids. CDR3 in DNA: TGTGCCAGCAGTTCCGTAGCGGACTCCTACGAGCAGTACTTC. It yields the protein CASSSVADSYEQYF.

This clone was detected once. The chain uses TRBV7-2 and TRBJ2-7; no reliable D call. The germline V and J ends were trimmed by 3 bases and 2 bases, with 11 bases remaining between them. The CDR3 consists of 14 residues. Germline lookup yields CDR1 SGHTA and CDR2 FQGNSA. DNA of the CDR3: TGTGCCAGCAGCTTGGACCTCCCGGCCTACGAGCAGTACTTC. Amino acids: CASSLDLPAYEQYF. The complete variable domain, with remaining parts taken from reference TRBV7-2 and TRBJ2-7, reads GAGVSQSPSNKVTEKGKDVELRCDPISGHTALYWYRQSLGQGLEFLIYFQGNSAPDKSGLPSDRFSAERTGGSVSTLTIQRTQQEDSAVYLCASSLDLPAYEQYFGPGTRLTVT.

This sequence joins TRBV7-2 and TRBJ1-1; 10 bases agree with TRBD1. The CDR3 covers 17 residues. CDR1 is SGHTA, CDR2 FQGNSA, per germline. Losses at the gene ends were 1 base for V and 0 bases for J; bases not matched to a gene: 5. CDR3: CASSLEDRGLMNTEAFF. CDR3 coding DNA: TGTGCCAGCAGCTTAGAAGACAGGGGGCTAATGAACACTGAAGCTTTCTTT.

The CDR3 reads CASSINSGAANEKLFF. CDR3 nucleotide sequence: TGTGCCAGCAGCATAAACTCAGGGGCCGCTAATGAAAAACTGTTTTTT. The genes are TRBV7-8 and TRBJ1-4; D possibly corresponds to TRBD1 (6 bases). CDR1 and CDR2 from the germline V gene are SGHVS and FQNEAQ. Between the trimmed V and J ends, which lost 5 bases and 3 bases, there was a span of 16 bases. This CDR3 contains 16 residues.

This clone was seen just once. This chain joins TRBV28 and TRBJ2-7, with no clear D. The CDR3 has 14 amino acids. The germline gives CDR1 MDHEN, CDR2 SYDVKM. V was clipped by 2 bases and J by 3 bases, with 11 bases between them. The DNA for the CDR3 is TGTGCCAGCAGTTTACCCCCGCCCAACTACGAGCAGTACTTC. Its translation: CASSLPPPNYEQYF.

Written as DNA, the CDR3 is TGTGCCAGCAGTTTAAGGGGGAGCGAGCAGTACTTC. Translated: CASSLRGSEQYF. The chain links TRBV27 to TRBJ2-7; possible D gene TRBD1, 6 bases. In germline, CDR1 is MNHEY, CDR2 SMNVEV (reference sequence). V lost 2 bases to trimming and J lost 6 bases, with 8 bases between them. The CDR3 length is 12 residues.

V and J are TRBV19 and TRBJ2-5; 9 bases align to TRBD1. Trimming removed 5 bases from V and 3 bases from J; junction bases left unmatched: 10. The CDR3 length is 16 residues. Germline V lookup: CDR1 LNHDA, CDR2 SQIVND (reference sequence). CDR3 DNA: TGTGCCAGTAGTGCACCCACAGGGGGCTGGGAAGAGACCCAGTACTTC. This gives the protein CASSAPTGGWEETQYF. Based on the CDR3 plus reference TRBV19 and TRBJ2-5, the full variable domain is DGGITQSPKYLFRKEGQNVTLSCEQNLNHDAMYWYRQDPGQGLRLIYYSQIVNDFQKGDIAEGYSVSREKKESFPLTVTSAQKNPTAFYLCASSAPTGGWEETQYFGPGTRLLVL.

This clone was observed a handful of times. The CDR3 region has the DNA TGTGCCAGCAGCCAAGGAGGCTACGAGCAGTACTTC. It encodes CASSQGGYEQYF. The chain carries TRBV4-2 and TRBJ2-7, with D hard to call. The CDR3 runs 12 residues. The germline V gene has CDR1 LGHNA and CDR2 YNFKEQ. Trimming took 1 base from V and 3 from J, leaving 4 bases between them.

The V gene is TRBV6-1, the J gene TRBJ2-7; no clear D. CDR1 and CDR2 (germline): MNHNS, SASEGT. V gave up 4 bases and J gave up 2 bases, with 12 bases separating them. The CDR3 spans 14 residues. The CDR3 reads CASSVYDGAYEQYF. CDR3 bases: TGTGCCAGCAGTGTCTACGACGGTGCCTACGAGCAGTACTTC.

The chain couples TRBV27 to TRBJ1-1; a possible D gene is TRBD1 (6 bases). Per the germline V gene, CDR1 is MNHEY and CDR2 is SMNVEV (reference sequence). The CDR3 length is 17 residues. V was pared by 7 bases and J by 3 bases, with 24 bases between. The CDR3 region is CASIQRGVRAVDTEAFF. In nucleotides, the CDR3 is TGTGCCAGCATCCAAAGGGGGGTGCGCGCCGTCGACACTGAAGCTTTCTTT.

V gene TRBV5-6 combines with J gene TRBJ2-2; 7 bases line up with TRBD1. V shed 4 bases and J 2 bases; nucleotides not matched to a gene: 8. This CDR3 has 16 residues. Germline CDR1 and CDR2: SGHDT and YYEEEE. CDR3 DNA sequence: TGTGCCAGCAGCGCACTCCGGGACAGAAACACCGGGGAGCTGTTTTTT. Protein sequence: CASSALRDRNTGELFF.

The CDR3 here is CASSQDVWRPNYEQYF. The CDR3 nucleotides read TGCGCCAGCAGCCAAGATGTGTGGCGCCCCAACTACGAGCAGTACTTC. The chain combines TRBV4-3 with TRBJ2-7; the D is unclear. V lost 0 bases and J 3 bases, leaving 15 bases between the germline ends. CDR1 is LGHNA, CDR2 YSLEER, per germline. This CDR3 contains 16 residues.

This clone came up once. This chain uses TRBV6-5 with TRBJ1-1; maybe TRBD1 (5 bases). Germline CDR1 is MNHEY and CDR2 is SVGAGI. V lost 6 bases and J lost 7, with 9 bases in between. The CDR3 length is 11 residues. CDR3 DNA: TGTGCCAGCAGGGGGAGGGGTGAAGCTTTCTTT. Translation gives CASRGRGEAFF.